Listed below are T cell receptor beta chains from one sample, sequenced in a study of technical replicates of blood from a few donors. Using immunoSEQ multiplex PCR, the repertoire was profiled, and TCRdb retains in-frame clones only, with some absent. Found here are 65,000 to 80,000 clones, approximately 91% of them singletons; the top ten hold over 0.35%. The sequenced sample consisted of T cells isolated from PBMCs. All receptors derive from a human donor in good health. Each CDR3 is given with its conserved first and last residue. A D gene is named only where the DNA matches it firmly. The size field is filled for only some rows; it gives once, few, many or a size class.

TRBJ2-2	-	-	TRBV6-4	CASTRYPNTGELFF	TGTGCCAGCACTAGATACCCGAACACCGGGGAGCTGTTTTTT
TRBJ1-1	-	TRBD1	TRBV4-3	CASSQEYQGEWTEAFF	TGCGCCAGCAGCCAGGAATATCAGGGGGAATGGACTGAAGCTTTCTTT
TRBJ1-5	-	-	TRBV5-1	CASSLYGLNQPQHF	TGCGCCAGCAGCTTGTATGGACTCAATCAGCCCCAGCATTTT
TRBJ2-5	once	-	TRBV4-1	CASSLYLDSQETQYF	TGCGCCAGCAGCCTCTATTTGGACAGTCAAGAGACCCAGTACTTC
TRBJ2-5	-	-	TRBV9	CASSVARTEQETQYF	TGTGCCAGCAGCGTAGCTAGGACAGAACAAGAGACCCAGTACTTC
TRBJ1-1	-	-	TRBV19	CASSIQGLSNTEAFF	TGTGCCAGTAGTATCCAGGGATTATCAAACACTGAAGCTTTCTTT
TRBJ1-1	-	-	TRBV4-2	CASSQPGILNTEAFF	TGTGCCAGCAGCCAACCAGGGATTTTGAACACTGAAGCTTTCTTT
TRBJ2-1	-	TRBD2	TRBV7-9	CASSLSGTSGSPRYNEQFF	TGTGCCAGCAGCTTATCCGGGACTAGCGGGAGTCCACGCTACAATGAGCAGTTCTTC
TRBJ2-1	-	TRBD2	TRBV7-9	CASSPSGRGSYNEQFF	TGTGCCAGCAGCCCTAGCGGGAGAGGGTCCTACAATGAGCAGTTCTTC
TRBJ2-2	-	TRBD1	TRBV30	CACHRGQLSNTGELFF	TGTGCCTGCCATAGGGGGCAGCTCTCGAACACCGGGGAGCTGTTTTTT
TRBJ2-5	-	-	TRBV7-9	CASSPGTAGGEETQYF	TGTGCCAGCAGCCCTGGGACCGCAGGCGGGGAAGAGACCCAGTACTTC
TRBJ2-5	once	-	TRBV6-5	CASSNLAGGETQYF	TGTGCCAGCAGTAACCTCGCGGGTGGCGAGACCCAGTACTTC
TRBJ2-7	-	-	TRBV9	CASSPLGSSYEQYF	TGTGCCAGCAGCCCCCTGGGGAGCTCCTACGAGCAGTACTTC
TRBJ2-6	-	TRBD1	TRBV19	CASSIRTGGANVLTF	TGTGCCAGTAGTATACGGACAGGTGGTGCCAACGTCCTGACTTTC
TRBJ1-1	-	TRBD1	TRBV15	CATSRDISTGTEAFF	TGTGCCACCAGCAGAGATATTTCGACAGGGACTGAAGCTTTCTTT
TRBJ1-4	-	-	TRBV6-6	CASSYLEAGLREKLFF	TGTGCCAGCAGTTACCTAGAGGCGGGGCTTCGGGAAAAACTGTTTTTT
TRBJ2-5	once	-	TRBV27	CASSASRGAQETQYF	TGTGCCAGCAGTGCAAGCAGGGGGGCACAAGAGACCCAGTACTTC
TRBJ2-1	-	-	TRBV18	CASSPAAVHNEQFF	TGTGCCAGCTCACCAGCCGCAGTACACAATGAGCAGTTCTTC
TRBJ2-1	-	TRBD2	TRBV5-1	CASSLLAVKGRDEQFF	TGCGCCAGCAGCTTGCTAGCGGTCAAGGGGAGGGATGAGCAGTTCTTC
TRBJ2-7	-	TRBD1	TRBV29-1	CSVAETGIYEQYF	TGCAGCGTTGCTGAGACAGGGATATACGAGCAGTACTTC
TRBJ2-7	-	-	TRBV7-2	CASSLVRLVVSYEQYF	TGTGCCAGCAGCTTAGTTAGACTAGTCGTATCCTACGAGCAGTACTTC
TRBJ2-3	once	TRBD2	TRBV9	CASSPLAGVADTQYF	TGTGCCAGCAGCCCCCTAGCGGGAGTTGCAGATACGCAGTATTTT
TRBJ1-1	-	-	TRBV10-3	CAISQPGGEITEAFF	TGTGCCATCAGTCAGCCTGGGGGGGAGATCACTGAAGCTTTCTTT
TRBJ2-3	-	TRBD1	TRBV28	CATRDRGTDTQYF	TGTGCCACCCGGGACAGGGGAACAGATACGCAGTATTTT
TRBJ2-2	-	-	TRBV28	CASRLPGAGELFF	TGTGCCAGCAGACTACCCGGAGCCGGGGAGCTGTTTTTT
TRBJ2-1	once	-	TRBV9	CAGGREPYGEQFF	TGTGCAGGAGGTCGAGAGCCTTATGGAGAGCAGTTCTTC
TRBJ2-7	-	-	TRBV4-3	CASSHRDSYEQYF	TGCGCCAGCAGCCACAGGGACTCCTACGAGCAGTACTTC
TRBJ2-1	-	TRBD2	TRBV19	CASSISSGSEFYEQFF	TGTGCCAGTAGTATATCCAGCGGGAGCGAGTTCTATGAGCAGTTCTTC
TRBJ1-4	few	TRBD1	TRBV9	CASSARGKGTNEKLFF	TGTGCCAGCAGCGCCAGGGGGAAGGGGACTAATGAAAAACTGTTTTTT
TRBJ2-1	-	-	TRBV28	CASSLFGGNEQFF	TGTGCCAGCAGTTTATTCGGGGGCAATGAGCAGTTCTTC
TRBJ1-4	-	-	TRBV28	CASSLRGGLFF	TGTGCCAGCAGTTTAAGGGGGGGCTTGTTTTTT
TRBJ1-5	-	-	TRBV4-1	CASSQRSFNQPQHF	TGCGCCAGCAGTCAAAGGAGTTTCAATCAGCCCCAGCATTTT
TRBJ1-2	-	TRBD1	TRBV4-3	CASSQDYGQGVDGYTF	TGCGCCAGCAGCCAAGACTACGGACAGGGTGTTGATGGCTACACCTTC
TRBJ1-1	-	-	TRBV28	CASTAHPGQANTEAFF	TGTGCCAGCACCGCCCATCCTGGGCAGGCGAACACTGAAGCTTTCTTT
TRBJ1-3	once	-	TRBV18	CASSPGPGNTIYF	TGTGCCAGCTCACCAGGGCCGGGAAACACCATATATTTT
TRBJ2-1	once	-	TRBV19	CASSIVSGSRNNEQFF	TGTGCCAGTAGTATAGTATCGGGGAGCCGTAACAATGAGCAGTTCTTC
TRBJ1-2	once	TRBD1	TRBV6-1	CASSEAGGTGYTF	TGTGCCAGCAGTGAAGCAGGGGGCACTGGCTACACCTTC
TRBJ2-5	-	TRBD2	TRBV5-6	CASSLYSGGGETQYF	TGTGCCAGCAGCTTGTATTCGGGAGGGGGAGAGACCCAGTACTTC
TRBJ2-7	-	-	TRBV7-2	CASSLRSTGTYEQYF	TGTGCCAGCAGCTTACGTAGCACAGGAACCTACGAGCAGTACTTC